The rows below give T cell receptor beta chains drawn from one sample of a study of monozygotic twins with inflammatory bowel disease. Following a re-call of the 5' RACE reads, TCRdb has one entry per CDR3 protein and lacks DNA. The repertoire shows around 380,000 distinct CDR3 sequences; the top ten hold approximately 2.3%. Sequencing used blood. Source of these receptors: a human donor with ulcerative colitis or Crohn's disease, or a healthy co-twin of an affected twin (not recorded which). The CDR3 runs from the conserved cysteine through the conserved F or W.

V,J,CDR3
TRBV15,TRBJ2-1,CATSQASGRAESDEQFF
TRBV7-9,TRBJ2-1,CASASGGNNEQFF
TRBV25-1,TRBJ2-7,CASRRTGAYEQYF
TRBV3-1,TRBJ1-6,CASSQVGGTNSPLHF
TRBV7-2,TRBJ1-2,CASSFASGYTF
TRBV5-1,TRBJ2-7,CASSLRGQVPYEQYF
TRBV29-1,TRBJ2-2,CSGSRGGLGTGELFF
TRBV5-1,TRBJ2-3,CASSLTPQVTDTQYF
TRBV20-1,TRBJ2-5,CSARDIGTSGGDETQYF
TRBV18,TRBJ2-1,CASSRMIVVGDEQFF
TRBV20-1,TRBJ2-7,CSATGPTGLEQYF
TRBV10-2,TRBJ2-3,CASRGRLAATDTQYF
TRBV18,TRBJ1-1,CASSLQAGAHRKGTEAFF
TRBV5-1,TRBJ2-1,CASGPTSGGFYEQFF
TRBV6-1,TRBJ2-7,CASSAAPAEQYF
TRBV4-1,TRBJ1-2,CASSQEPSRNYGYTF
TRBV20-1,TRBJ2-1,CSARSPRGGSYNEQFF